Listed below are T cell receptor beta chains from one sample, sequenced in a study of T cells after yellow fever vaccination. Each CDR3 protein gets one entry after TCRdb re-called the 5' RACE reads with MiXCR. The sample yields just under 600,000 distinct CDR3 sequences, 13% seen once. The sample consisted of PBMCs, taken on the day of the yellow fever booster vaccination. These receptors all come from a man aged 25 to 40 who received the YFV17D yellow fever vaccine. Both conserved end residues are part of each CDR3. A D gene is named only where the DNA matches it firmly. Clone size, where shown, is once, few, many, or a class for clones that have expanded.

CDR3 length	J gene	D gene	clone size	V gene	CDR3 DNA	CDR3 protein
12	TRBJ1-3	TRBD1	few	TRBV20-1	TGCAGTGCTAGACAGGGGGATTTCACCATATATTTT	CSARQGDFTIYF
12	TRBJ2-5	TRBD1	-	TRBV29-1	TGCAGCGTCGCGACAGGGCCTGAGACCCAGTACTTC	CSVATGPETQYF
14	TRBJ1-5	-	few	TRBV7-9	TGTGCCAGCAGCCCAATTGAGGGGGGGCAGCCCCAGCATTTT	CASSPIEGGQPQHF
14	TRBJ1-1	-	-	TRBV12-3/TRBV12-4	TGTGCCATTCCCTCAAGGGGACCCGCCGGAGAAGCTTTCTTT	CAIPSRGPAGEAFF
14	TRBJ2-1	TRBD2	few	TRBV5-4	TGTGCCAGCAGCTCGTCAGCGGGACGCGATGAGCAGTTCTTC	CASSSSAGRDEQFF
15	TRBJ2-1	TRBD2	-	TRBV11-2	TGTGCCAGCAGCTTAGATCGGGGGGGAGTGGGTGAGCAGTTCTTC	CASSLDRGGVGEQFF
15	TRBJ2-7	-	few	TRBV7-2	TGTGCCAGCAGCTTTGAGTGGGACATCCCCTACGAGCAGTACTTC	CASSFEWDIPYEQYF
15	TRBJ2-7	-	-	TRBV7-9	TGTGCCAGCAGCTTGGGGGACATTCCCGGCTACGAGCAGTACTTC	CASSLGDIPGYEQYF
12	TRBJ2-6	-	-	TRBV6-2/TRBV6-3	TGTACCAGCGCCACGTGGGCCAACGTCCTGACTTTC	CTSATWANVLTF
15	TRBJ2-1	TRBD2	-	TRBV27	TGTGCCAGCAGCCGCGGACTAGCGGGACCTAGTGAGCAGTTCTTC	CASSRGLAGPSEQFF
13	TRBJ1-5	-	-	TRBV6-2/TRBV6-3	TGTGCCAGCGATCAGGGGTTCAATCAGCCCCAGCATTTT	CASDQGFNQPQHF
13	TRBJ2-5	-	-	TRBV10-1	TGCGCCAGCAGCTTAATGCCTCAAGAGACCCAGTACTTC	CASSLMPQETQYF
14	TRBJ2-2	-	-	TRBV27	TGTGCCAGCCGTGGGGCCTTAGGACGGGAGAGGGTGTTTTTT	CASRGALGRERVFF
17	TRBJ2-1	-	few	TRBV20-1	TGCAGTGCTAGAGATTTGGCAGGAAGCGTTGCTTACAATGAGCAGTTCTTC	CSARDLAGSVAYNEQFF
16	TRBJ2-3	TRBD2	few	TRBV6-2/TRBV6-3	TGTGCCAGCAGTAAGACTAGCGGGAACCCCGGAGATACGCAGTATTTT	CASSKTSGNPGDTQYF
13	TRBJ2-7	TRBD1	few	TRBV5-6	TGTGCCAGCAGCTTAGGGACAGCCGACGAGCAGTACTTC	CASSLGTADEQYF
14	TRBJ2-2	TRBD2	-	TRBV29-1	TGCAGCGCAGGGCTAGCGGGAGTTTCCGGGGAGCTGTTTTTT	CSAGLAGVSGELFF
20	TRBJ2-6	TRBD2	-	TRBV11-1	TGTGCCAGTGACCGAGGTAGTTTTGCGGGAGCGATCTCTGGGGCCAACGTCCTGACTTTC	CASDRGSFAGAISGANVLTF
15	TRBJ1-2	-	few	TRBV5-1	TGCGCCAGCAGCGTCCAGGACGGACCTGCGTATGGCTACACCTTC	CASSVQDGPAYGYTF
11	TRBJ2-5	-	-	TRBV7-6	TGTGCCAGCAGCTTTGACTGGGCCCAGTACTTC	CASSFDWAQYF
11	TRBJ2-7	-	-	TRBV2	TGTGCCAGCAGCGCCGGGGACGAAAGGTACTTC	CASSAGDERYF
16	TRBJ2-1	TRBD1	few	TRBV9	TGTGCCAGCAGCGTAGGCGGGACAGGGGCCTACAATGAGCAGTTCTTC	CASSVGGTGAYNEQFF
13	TRBJ2-7	-	-	TRBV5-6	TGTGCCAGCAGTTATCCTCCCGCCAACGAGCAGTACTTC	CASSYPPANEQYF
15	TRBJ2-6	-	few	TRBV19	TGTGCCAGTAGTATCGGGTTATCTGGGGCCAACGTCCTGACTTTC	CASSIGLSGANVLTF
13	TRBJ1-5	-	-	TRBV9	TGTGCCAGCAGCGTAGGGTTAGGTCAGCCCCAGCATTTT	CASSVGLGQPQHF
14	TRBJ2-5	TRBD1	-	TRBV19	TGTGCCAGTAGAGGACAGGGGATTGCAGAGACCCAGTACTTC	CASRGQGIAETQYF
13	TRBJ2-2	-	few	TRBV15	TGTGCCACCAGCAGAGATCGTGTCGGGGAGCTGTTTTTT	CATSRDRVGELFF
14	TRBJ2-7	-	-	TRBV30	TGTGCCTGGACACGCCGGGCGTGGGGTGGCGAGCAGTACTTC	CAWTRRAWGGEQYF
15	TRBJ1-2	TRBD1	-	TRBV5-1	TGCGCCAGCAGCAGGACAGGGAGAGGTTGGAATGGCTACACCTTC	CASSRTGRGWNGYTF
15	TRBJ2-2	-	few	TRBV15	TGTGCCACCACCTACGCGGGAACGAACACCGGGGAGCTGTTTTTT	CATTYAGTNTGELFF
14	TRBJ2-3	-	-	TRBV6-5	TGTGCCAGCAGTTTGAGCCATGGCTCAGATACGCAGTATTTT	CASSLSHGSDTQYF
15	TRBJ1-2	TRBD1	-	TRBV4-2	TGTGCCAGCAGAGAAGTCGGACAGGGAAAATATGGCTACACCTTC	CASREVGQGKYGYTF
16	TRBJ2-1	TRBD2	-	TRBV9	TGTGCCAGCAGTTCGGGGGGGCGGATTAACTACAATGAGCAGTTCTTC	CASSSGGRINYNEQFF
16	TRBJ2-5	TRBD2	-	TRBV6-5	TGTGCCAGCAGTTACTCTATGCGGGAGGGCCTGGAGACCCAGTACTTC	CASSYSMREGLETQYF
11	TRBJ1-5	-	few	TRBV30	TGTGCCTGGAGTGTTGGGGGGCCCCAGCATTTT	CAWSVGGPQHF
14	TRBJ1-2	-	few	TRBV7-8	TGTGCCAGCAGCTTCGCCCTCAGGGGAGGTGGCTACACCTTC	CASSFALRGGGYTF
12	TRBJ2-3	-	-	TRBV20-1	TGCACTTCCGGGGGTAGTACAGATACGCAGTATTTT	CTSGGSTDTQYF
17	TRBJ2-7	TRBD2	-	TRBV24-1	TGTGCCACCAGTGATAAATCCGGACTAGCGGGACCCCCGGATCAGTACTTC	CATSDKSGLAGPPDQYF
12	TRBJ2-3	TRBD2	few	TRBV20-1	TGCAGTGCCGATTGGGGGGGACTAGTGCAGTATTTT	CSADWGGLVQYF
11	TRBJ1-1	-	-	TRBV20-1	TGCAGTGCTCCCCGAGGGGACCCAGCTTTCTTT	CSAPRGDPAFF
11	TRBJ2-7	-	few	TRBV3-1	TGTGCCAGCAGCCAGGTCGGGATCCAGTACTTC	CASSQVGIQYF
21	TRBJ2-2	-	-	TRBV5-1	TGCGCCAGCAGCTTGATTAAGTCGGCCCTACCCCTCTCCATAAACACCGGGGAGCTGTTTTTT	CASSLIKSALPLSINTGELFF
9	TRBJ2-1	-	-	TRBV29-1	TGCAGCGTTGCGGGGGAGCAGTTCTTC	CSVAGEQFF
17	TRBJ2-7	TRBD1	-	TRBV4-2	TGTGCCAGCAGCCAACAAACCACCGGGACAGGGCAGTACGAGCAGTACTTC	CASSQQTTGTGQYEQYF
17	TRBJ2-6	-	few	TRBV2	TGTGCCTCCCGCTCAGGAGGGCTCATCGCTGGGGCCAACGTCCTGACTTTC	CASRSGGLIAGANVLTF